A selection of T cell receptor beta chains follows, all from one sample in a study of T cell changes during pregnancy in multiple sclerosis. Repertoires were generated with immunoSEQ multiplex PCR, while TCRdb's copy carries only in-frame clones and drops some. The sample has under 50,000 clones; roughly 94% are singletons. The specimen was CD8+ T cells from peripheral blood mononuclear cells, collected in the first trimester of pregnancy. The receptors come from a female donor with multiple sclerosis, enrolled in a pregnancy study. Both conserved end residues are part of each CDR3. D genes are given only for firm matches. Rows give clone size only sometimes, using once, few, many, or a class for an expanded clone.

abundance,j_gene,len,d_gene,v_gene,CDR3aa,CDR3nt
.,TRBJ2-7,14,TRBD1,TRBV5-6,CASSEGAGSYEQYF,TGTGCCAGCAGCGAGGGGGCCGGGTCCTACGAGCAGTACTTC
.,TRBJ2-2,13,.,TRBV30,CAWSGAGTGELFF,TGTGCCTGGAGTGGGGCGGGTACCGGGGAGCTGTTTTTT
once,TRBJ2-1,15,.,TRBV28,CASSLSGLSYNEQFF,TGTGCCAGCAGTTTATCAGGGCTCAGCTACAATGAGCAGTTCTTC
.,TRBJ1-1,17,.,TRBV4-1,CASSHDTLLGGYTEAFF,TGCGCCAGCAGCCATGATACCCTATTGGGGGGATACACTGAAGCTTTCTTT
.,TRBJ2-7,15,TRBD2,TRBV4-1,CASSPSRQSGGSRYF,TGCGCCAGCAGCCCTAGTAGACAAAGCGGGGGAAGTCGGTACTTC
.,TRBJ2-7,14,.,TRBV29-1,CSVPDTGRLNEQYF,TGCAGCGTTCCCGATACAGGTAGATTAAACGAGCAGTACTTC
once,TRBJ2-7,13,TRBD1,TRBV19,CASSSTGDYEQYF,TGTGCCAGTAGCTCGACAGGGGACTACGAGCAGTACTTC
.,TRBJ2-7,15,TRBD1,TRBV7-2,CASSLALGQGYEQYF,TGTGCCAGCAGCTTAGCGCTGGGACAGGGCTACGAGCAGTACTTC
.,TRBJ2-2,16,.,TRBV7-9,CASSPDPRDKTGELFF,TGTGCCAGCAGCCCAGACCCCCGGGACAAGACCGGGGAGCTGTTTTTT
.,TRBJ1-1,12,.,TRBV27,CASSLSGTEAFF,TGTGCCAGCAGCCTCTCGGGCACTGAAGCTTTCTTT
.,TRBJ1-1,16,.,TRBV7-9,CASSSLDRLMNTEAFF,TGTGCCAGCAGCTCTTTAGACAGGTTAATGAACACTGAAGCTTTCTTT
.,TRBJ1-6,17,.,TRBV27,CASSSNPGGHYNSPLHF,TGTGCCAGCAGTTCTAATCCGGGGGGTCATTATAATTCACCCCTCCACTTT
.,TRBJ1-1,15,.,TRBV4-2,CASSQGLQGNTEAFF,TGTGCCAGCAGCCAAGGACTACAGGGGAACACTGAAGCTTTCTTT
.,TRBJ2-5,14,TRBD2,TRBV7-2,CASSLELAGDSQYF,TGTGCCAGCAGCTTAGAGCTAGCGGGAGACTCCCAGTACTTC
.,TRBJ2-5,15,TRBD1,TRBV5-6,CASSPGGTGEETQYF,TGTGCCAGCAGCCCGGGGGGGACAGGGGAAGAGACCCAGTACTTC
.,TRBJ2-1,15,.,TRBV2,CASQSGLGSYNEQFF,TGTGCCAGTCAAAGCGGCCTAGGTTCCTACAATGAGCAGTTCTTC
.,TRBJ1-2,16,.,TRBV28,CASSPPMPRDYNGYTF,TGTGCCAGCAGTCCGCCCATGCCGAGGGACTATAATGGCTACACCTTC
.,TRBJ1-1,16,TRBD1,TRBV4-3,CASSQDEQGLHTEAFF,TGCGCCAGCAGCCAAGATGAACAGGGGTTGCACACTGAAGCTTTCTTT
.,TRBJ2-5,15,TRBD2,TRBV29-1,CSVALGTSGRETQYF,TGCAGCGTTGCATTGGGGACTAGCGGGAGAGAGACCCAGTACTTC
.,TRBJ2-1,14,TRBD2,TRBV5-1,CASLGLAAYNEQFF,TGCGCCAGCTTGGGACTAGCGGCATACAATGAGCAGTTCTTC
.,TRBJ2-5,13,TRBD1,TRBV7-9,CASNDRDPETQYF,TGTGCCAGCAACGACAGGGATCCCGAGACCCAGTACTTC
.,TRBJ1-4,17,.,TRBV7-9,CASSPFGGAGDYEKLFF,TGTGCCAGCAGCCCTTTCGGGGGGGCGGGGGACTATGAAAAACTGTTTTTT
once,TRBJ1-2,13,TRBD1,TRBV7-9,CASSLGRGDGYTF,TGTGCCAGCAGCTTGGGCAGGGGGGATGGCTACACCTTC
once,TRBJ2-1,13,TRBD2,TRBV30,CAWGLAIYNEQFF,TGTGCCTGGGGACTAGCGATTTACAATGAGCAGTTCTTC
.,TRBJ2-7,18,TRBD2,TRBV15,CATSRSQGLAGGLYEQYF,TGTGCCACCAGCAGATCCCAGGGACTAGCGGGAGGCCTCTACGAGCAGTACTTC
.,TRBJ1-1,14,.,TRBV13,CASSEDSWSTEAFF,TGTGCCAGCAGCGAAGACAGCTGGAGCACTGAAGCTTTCTTT
.,TRBJ2-3,16,TRBD2,TRBV19,CASSIGASGSTDTQYF,TGTGCCAGTAGTATCGGGGCTAGCGGGAGTACAGATACGCAGTATTTT
.,TRBJ2-1,15,TRBD2,TRBV10-3,CAISEPASGGNEQFF,TGTGCCATCAGTGAGCCGGCTAGCGGGGGCAATGAGCAGTTCTTC
.,TRBJ2-1,17,TRBD2,TRBV10-3,CAISDSGGRKSYNEQFF,TGTGCCATCAGTGATTCGGGCGGGAGAAAGTCCTACAATGAGCAGTTCTTC
.,TRBJ1-1,15,.,TRBV6-1,CASSINSGTRYEAFF,TGTGCCAGCTCGATCAACAGCGGAACGAGGTATGAAGCTTTCTTT
.,TRBJ2-3,16,TRBD2,TRBV6-1,CASSEGPREVHDTQYF,TGTGCCAGCAGTGAAGGGCCGCGGGAGGTGCATGATACGCAGTATTTT
.,TRBJ1-2,14,TRBD1,TRBV5-6,CASSFGQADYGYTF,TGTGCCAGCAGCTTCGGACAGGCTGACTATGGCTACACCTTC
.,TRBJ2-3,16,TRBD2,TRBV27,CASSPTPSGAGNTQYF,TGTGCCAGCAGTCCCACACCTAGCGGGGCAGGGAATACGCAGTATTTT
.,TRBJ2-1,16,TRBD2,TRBV4-2,CASSQVASGSVYEQFF,TGTGCCAGCAGCCAAGTAGCTAGCGGGAGTGTATATGAGCAGTTCTTC
.,TRBJ2-6,17,TRBD2,TRBV9,CASSPSGIPSGANVLTF,TGTGCCAGCAGCCCTAGCGGGATCCCCTCTGGGGCCAACGTCCTGACTTTC
.,TRBJ1-1,14,.,TRBV7-9,CASSLFGGDTEAFF,TGTGCCAGCAGCTTATTCGGGGGTGACACTGAAGCTTTCTTT
.,TRBJ2-7,14,TRBD2,TRBV27,CASSFGLAGGEQYF,TGTGCCAGCAGTTTTGGGCTAGCGGGAGGCGAGCAGTACTTC
.,TRBJ1-4,16,TRBD1,TRBV28,CASSQDRAVGNEKLFF,TGTGCCAGCAGTCAAGACAGGGCGGTTGGTAATGAAAAACTGTTTTTT
.,TRBJ2-7,12,.,TRBV19,CASSIGASEQYF,TGTGCCAGTAGTATAGGGGCTTCCGAGCAGTACTTC
.,TRBJ2-7,19,TRBD2,TRBV2,CASTEGFVGGLAASYEQYF,TGTGCCAGCACCGAAGGGTTTGTAGGGGGACTAGCGGCCAGCTACGAGCAGTACTTC
.,TRBJ2-2,14,.,TRBV7-9,CASSLPYSTGELFF,TGTGCCAGCAGCCTCCCCTACAGCACCGGGGAGCTGTTTTTT
.,TRBJ2-1,15,.,TRBV19,CASSMGSGGYNEQFF,TGTGCCAGTAGTATGGGGTCTGGGGGGTACAATGAGCAGTTCTTC
.,TRBJ2-1,13,.,TRBV7-9,CASDKSSDNEQFF,TGTGCCAGCGACAAGAGCTCGGACAATGAGCAGTTCTTC
.,TRBJ1-4,13,.,TRBV5-8,CASSLRQGGKLFF,TGTGCCAGCAGCCTTCGGCAGGGAGGAAAACTGTTTTTT
.,TRBJ2-7,14,TRBD1,TRBV7-6,CASSGGQGSYEQYF,TGTGCCAGCAGCGGGGGACAGGGCTCCTACGAGCAGTACTTC
.,TRBJ2-3,15,TRBD1,TRBV27,CASSVGTGDKDTQYF,TGTGCCAGCAGTGTTGGGACAGGTGATAAAGATACGCAGTATTTT
.,TRBJ2-3,16,TRBD2,TRBV5-1,CASSSGLAGGVDTQYF,TGCGCCAGCAGCAGCGGACTAGCGGGAGGAGTTGATACGCAGTATTTT
.,TRBJ2-7,14,TRBD2,TRBV28,CASSFSGGPGEQYF,TGTGCCAGCAGCTTTAGCGGGGGCCCGGGGGAGCAGTACTTC
.,TRBJ1-1,17,.,TRBV11-2,CASSLGGIGRVGTEAFF,TGTGCCAGCAGCTTAGGAGGGATAGGAAGGGTAGGCACTGAAGCTTTCTTT
.,TRBJ2-7,17,TRBD2,TRBV27,CASSFSGLAVPSYEQYF,TGTGCCAGCAGTTTTTCGGGGCTAGCGGTCCCTTCCTACGAGCAGTACTTC
.,TRBJ2-7,15,.,TRBV4-3,CASSQDDSAAYEQYF,TGCGCCAGCAGCCAAGATGACTCCGCCGCCTACGAGCAGTACTTC
.,TRBJ2-1,11,.,TRBV9,CASSPRDEQFF,TGTGCCAGCAGCCCCCGAGATGAGCAGTTCTTC
.,TRBJ2-7,13,.,TRBV30,CAWSYGSPNEQYF,TGTGCCTGGAGTTACGGGAGTCCTAACGAGCAGTACTTC
.,TRBJ2-7,13,TRBD2,TRBV27,CASALAAPYEQYF,TGTGCCAGCGCCCTAGCGGCCCCTTACGAGCAGTACTTC
.,TRBJ1-3,15,.,TRBV4-1,CASSPMDSSGNTIYF,TGCGCCAGCAGCCCGATGGACAGCTCTGGAAACACCATATATTTT
.,TRBJ2-7,15,TRBD2,TRBV2,CASSGLAGFLYEQYF,TGTGCCAGCAGTGGACTAGCGGGATTCCTCTACGAGCAGTACTTC
.,TRBJ2-7,13,TRBD1,TRBV28,CASNPRTGDEQYF,TGTGCCAGCAACCCCCGGACAGGGGACGAGCAGTACTTC
.,TRBJ1-5,18,.,TRBV4-3,CASSQDDWRRYSNQPQHF,TGCGCCAGCAGCCAAGATGATTGGAGGCGGTATAGCAATCAGCCCCAGCATTTT
.,TRBJ2-5,16,.,TRBV10-3,CAISESLGPEQETQYF,TGTGCCATCAGTGAGTCGCTTGGCCCAGAACAAGAGACCCAGTACTTC
.,TRBJ1-2,16,.,TRBV7-9,CASSFLDPGQTYGYTF,TGTGCCAGCAGCTTTCTCGACCCAGGACAAACCTATGGCTACACCTTC